Included here is one TCR beta chain sequence, with context. Germline CDR1 reads SGDLS; CDR2 reads YYNGEE. Trimming removed 1 base from V and 5 bases from J, with 10 bases in between. The CDR3 contains 14 residues. Naive CD8 populations comprised CD45RO-negative cells positively selected for CCR7, excluding terminally differentiated effector memory CD45RA+ cells. Those who donated, Caucasian adults without exception, all lived in Nashville, Tennessee. This entry is derived from a study of shared clonotypes between healthy human individuals. Profiled with immunoSEQ multiplex PCR; TCRdb holds only in-frame clones, not every one. The table records millions of clones, 90% to 95% of them present only once.

The sample comprised naive CD8+ T cells from PBMCs. The clonotype was recovered from a young man in good health. Some clones in this sample may be carry-over from other donors' samples. The rearrangement links TRBV9 to TRBJ2-1; D tentatively reads TRBD1 or TRBD2 (5 bases each). This CDR3 is CASSVHRGDNEQFF. In DNA, the CDR3 is TGTGCCAGCAGCGTACACCGAGGGGACAATGAGCAGTTCTTC. The variable domain in full, with the rest retrieved from reference TRBV9 and TRBJ2-1, is DSGVTQTPKHLITATGQRVTLRCSPRSGDLSVYWYQQSLDQGLQFLIQYYNGEERAKGNILERFSAQQFPDLHSELNLSSLELGDSALYFCASSVHRGDNEQFFGPGTRLTVL.